This T cell receptor (beta chain) was captured by sequencing in a study of OX40 agonist ivuxolimab in advanced cancers. Whole-study context: Patients enrolled in dose escalation were diagnosed with hepatocellular carcinoma, melanoma, renal cell or head and neck cancer. Anti-PD-1, anti-PD-L1 or anti-CTLA-4 therapy given earlier was allowed, and over 35% had some.

Concerning this clone: Its antigen is currently unknown.

Profiled with immunoSEQ multiplex PCR; TCRdb holds only in-frame clones, not every one. The sample lists some 130,000 clones; 90% were seen once. Whole-study findings and limits: People who partly responded at 0.1-3.0 mg/kg had some of the least clonal expansion seen.

This TCR derives from an adult with an advanced solid tumor such as melanoma, head and neck, liver or kidney cancer. The sample was CD4+ or CD8+ T cells sorted from blood, taken in a trial of the OX40 agonist ivuxolimab.

The CDR3 is CASSLRQGPNTGELFF. The CDR3 DNA reads as TGTGCCAGCAGCTTACGACAGGGCCCGAACACCGGGGAGCTGTTTTTT. V is TRBV7-3 and J is TRBJ2-2; 7 bases align to TRBD1. The germline V gene encodes CDR1 SGHTA and CDR2 FQGTGA. The CDR3 has 16 amino acids. Trimming at V came to 2 bases and at J to 0 bases, leaving 3 bases not matched to a gene.